This TCR beta chain was identified in a study of cytomegalovirus exposure and HLA in healthy donors. Overall study results and limits: Earlier analysis looked at TCR beta V segments, and most were productive about 87% or about 30% of the time. Reportedly, a later analysis found an Asian-associated ancestry cluster had fewer N-insertions than the roughly 670-donor mean. The listing of approximately 160 TCR beta chains classed them as cytomegalovirus-associated.

The germline V and J ends were trimmed by 5 bases and 6 bases, with 11 bases remaining between them. This CDR3 is 13 amino acids long. Germline V gives CDR1 LGHNT, CDR2 FRNRAP. The PCR employed 60 Vbeta primers together with 13 Jbeta primers. Assay used: immunoSEQ multiplex PCR; TCRdb lists only in-frame clones, some missing. The repertoire holds approximately 200,000 clones, with roughly 79% as singletons. All donors participated as healthy donors of bone marrow. A word on this clone: What it recognizes is unknown.

V is TRBV12-5 and J is TRBJ2-1; a weak D match, TRBD1 (7 bases). The specimen was PBMCs. This receptor was obtained from a woman aged 18-29 years in good health and CMV-seronegative. The CDR3 region has the DNA TGTGCTAGTGGTCCAGGGGGAGGCAATGAGCAGTTCTTC. It yields the protein CASGPGGGNEQFF.